This T cell receptor (beta chain) was observed in a study of T cells in Graves' hyperthyroidism and ophthalmopathy. Across the whole study: Once the initial diagnosis was made, peripheral blood was obtained before any treatment.

Study-wide findings and caveats: Expanded thyroid clonotypes (above 0.001) were mostly also found in blood.

This clonotype was detected many times. Its antigen is undetermined. What was amplified from RNA transcripts were TCR beta CDR3 regions. HTBI primers drove first-round RT-PCR of the TCR CDR3. TCRdb re-analysed the multiplex PCR reads in MiXCR, keeping a single row per CDR3 protein. The data hold some 570,000 distinct CDR3 sequences, with approximately 17% observed a single time. The germline V gene has CDR1 SGHRS and CDR2 YFSETQ. Trimming cost V 2 bases and J 0 bases; bases outside gene matches: 8. The CDR3 length is 18 residues. The chain uses TRBV5-1 and TRBJ2-2; 9 bases map to TRBD2. The origin of this receptor is a woman aged 18 to 35 with Graves' ophthalmopathy. Sequences were obtained from blood. CDR3 loop: CASSFQAGGFANTGELFF. CDR3 nucleotides: TGCGCCAGCAGCTTCCAAGCGGGGGGCTTCGCGAACACCGGGGAGCTGTTTTTT.